Listed here are 3 T cell receptor beta chains from one sample, sequenced in a study of T cells in Graves' hyperthyroidism and ophthalmopathy. Amplification yielded TCR beta CDR3 regions, with RNA transcripts as the source. Initially, a first-round RT-PCR of the TCR CDR3 employed the HTBI primer set. Via MiXCR, TCRdb re-called the multiplex PCR reads, giving one row per CDR3 protein. The table shows some 370,000 distinct CDR3 sequences, with approximately 18% occurring only once. The sequenced sample was blood. These receptor sequences come from a woman aged 25-40 years with Graves' hyperthyroidism that later progressed to Graves' ophthalmopathy.

This chain connects TRBV6-1 to TRBJ2-2, with D hard to call. The germline CDR1 and CDR2 sequences are MNHNS and SASEGT. The CDR3 covers 15 residues. Between the trimmed V and J ends, which lost 7 bases and 2 bases, there was a span of 14 bases. Here the CDR3 DNA reads TGTGCCAGCAATGTTACCAGTCCCAACACCGGGGAGCTGTTTTTT. Its translation is CASNVTSPNTGELFF.

This clonotype was picked up a small number of times. This chain connects TRBV7-8 to TRBJ2-2; TRBD1 matches at 7 bases. Trimming took 3 bases from V and 6 from J; bases not matched to a gene: 16. The germline V gene has CDR1 SGHVS and CDR2 FQNEAQ. This CDR3 contains 18 residues. The CDR3 coding sequence is TGTGCCAGCAGCTTCCGACAGGGCCCCCAGCAGGCGTCCGGGGAGCTGTTTTTT. It yields the protein CASSFRQGPQQASGELFF. Combining the CDR3 with reference TRBV7-8 and TRBJ2-2 gives the whole variable domain GAGVSQSPRYKVAKRGQDVALRCDPISGHVSLFWYQQALGQGPEFLTYFQNEAQLDKSGLPSDRFFAERPEGSVSTLKIQRTQQEDSAVYLCASSFRQGPQQASGELFFGEGSRLTVL.

This clonotype was observed a few times. This chain connects TRBV7-9 to TRBJ2-3; D may match TRBD1 or TRBD2 (5 bases each). There are 15 residues in the CDR3. Trimming took off 1 base at V and 7 bases at J, with 15 bases between the two ends. Germline lookup yields CDR1 SEHNR and CDR2 FQNEAQ (reference sequence). The CDR3 region is CASSLDGALLNTQYF. The CDR3 DNA follows: TGTGCCAGCAGCTTAGACGGGGCCTTGTTGAATACGCAGTATTTT.